The TCR beta chain described here comes from a study of T cells in Graves' hyperthyroidism and ophthalmopathy. This CDR3 has 15 amino acids. Germline CDR1 reads SGHRS; CDR2 reads YFSETQ. V was pared by 7 bases and J by 2 bases, with 7 bases of the junction left unmatched. This clonotype was counted a few times. TCR beta CDR3 regions were amplified from RNA transcripts. Primed by the HTBI set, a first-round RT-PCR was run on the TCR CDR3. One entry per CDR3 protein, called by TCRdb with MiXCR from the multiplex PCR reads. The data show 400,000 or so distinct CDR3 sequences, with about 14% seen just once and 28% held by the top ten.

The sequence was collected from a man aged 45-60 years with Graves' ophthalmopathy. Material for sequencing was blood. The rearrangement joins TRBV5-1 to TRBJ2-3; 10 bases agree with TRBD2. The CDR3 nucleotides read TGCGCCAGCGGCCTGGGACTAGCGTACACAGATACGCAGTATTTT. Its protein is CASGLGLAYTDTQYF.